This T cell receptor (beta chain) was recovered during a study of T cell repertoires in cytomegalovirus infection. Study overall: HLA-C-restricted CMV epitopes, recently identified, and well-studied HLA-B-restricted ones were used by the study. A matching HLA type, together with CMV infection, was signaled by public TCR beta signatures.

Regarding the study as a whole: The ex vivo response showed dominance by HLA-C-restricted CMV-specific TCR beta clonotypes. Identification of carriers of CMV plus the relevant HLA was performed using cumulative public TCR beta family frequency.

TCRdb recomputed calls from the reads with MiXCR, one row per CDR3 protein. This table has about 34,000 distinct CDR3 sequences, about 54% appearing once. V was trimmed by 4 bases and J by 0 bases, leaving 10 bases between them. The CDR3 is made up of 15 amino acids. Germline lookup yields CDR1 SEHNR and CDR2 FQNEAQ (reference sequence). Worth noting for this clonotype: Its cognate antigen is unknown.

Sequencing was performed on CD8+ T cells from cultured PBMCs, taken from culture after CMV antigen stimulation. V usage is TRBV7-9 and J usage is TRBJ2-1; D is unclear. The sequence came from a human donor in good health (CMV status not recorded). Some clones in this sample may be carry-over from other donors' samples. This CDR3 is CASSSTLSSYNEQFF. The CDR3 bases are TGTGCCAGCAGCTCCACTTTAAGCTCCTACAATGAGCAGTTCTTC.